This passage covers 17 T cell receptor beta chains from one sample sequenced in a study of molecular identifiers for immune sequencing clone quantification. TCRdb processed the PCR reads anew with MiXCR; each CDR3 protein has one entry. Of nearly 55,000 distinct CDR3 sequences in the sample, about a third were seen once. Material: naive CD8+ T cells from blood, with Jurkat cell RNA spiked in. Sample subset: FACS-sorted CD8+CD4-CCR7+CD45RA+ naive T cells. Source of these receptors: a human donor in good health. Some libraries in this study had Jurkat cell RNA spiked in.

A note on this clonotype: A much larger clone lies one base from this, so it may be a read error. In DNA form, the CDR3 reads TGTGCCAGCAGTAGGGACAGTGGTGATCAGCCCCAGCTTTTT. Translating it yields CASSRDSGDQPQLF. The chain combines TRBV12-3 or TRBV12-4 with TRBJ1-5, with 7 nucleotides matching TRBD1. The CDR3 covers 14 residues.

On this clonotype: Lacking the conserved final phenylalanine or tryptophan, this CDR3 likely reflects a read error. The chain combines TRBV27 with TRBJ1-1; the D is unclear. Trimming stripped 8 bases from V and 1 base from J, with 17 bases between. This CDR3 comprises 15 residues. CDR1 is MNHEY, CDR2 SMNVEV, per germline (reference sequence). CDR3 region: CASRTTPAANTEAFL. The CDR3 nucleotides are TGTGCCAGCCGAACAACGCCGGCGGCGAACACTGAAGCTTTCCTT.

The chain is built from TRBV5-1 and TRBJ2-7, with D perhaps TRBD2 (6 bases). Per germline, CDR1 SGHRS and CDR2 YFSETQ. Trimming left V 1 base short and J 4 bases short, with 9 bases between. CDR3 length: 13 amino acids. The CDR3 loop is CASSLFAGYEQYF. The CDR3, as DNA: TGCGCCAGCAGCTTGTTTGCGGGATACGAGCAGTACTTC.

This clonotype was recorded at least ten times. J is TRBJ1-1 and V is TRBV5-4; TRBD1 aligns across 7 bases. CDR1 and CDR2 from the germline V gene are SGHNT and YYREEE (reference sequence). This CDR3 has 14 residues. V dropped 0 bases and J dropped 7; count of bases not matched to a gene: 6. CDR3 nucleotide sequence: TGTGCCAGCAGCTTGGGGACAGGTCTTTATGAAGCTTTCTTT. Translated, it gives CASSLGTGLYEAFF.

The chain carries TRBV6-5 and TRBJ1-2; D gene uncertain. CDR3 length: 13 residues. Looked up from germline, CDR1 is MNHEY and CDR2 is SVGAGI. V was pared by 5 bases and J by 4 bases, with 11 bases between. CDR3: CASSHKGTYGYTF. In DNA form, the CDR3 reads TGTGCCAGCAGTCACAAGGGAACCTATGGCTACACCTTC.

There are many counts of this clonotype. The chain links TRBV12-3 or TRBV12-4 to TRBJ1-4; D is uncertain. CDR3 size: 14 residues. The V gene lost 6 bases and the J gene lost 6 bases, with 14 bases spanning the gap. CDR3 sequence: CASSPSRRDEKLFF. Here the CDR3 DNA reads TGTGCCAGCAGCCCCTCCAGGAGGGATGAAAAACTGTTTTTT.

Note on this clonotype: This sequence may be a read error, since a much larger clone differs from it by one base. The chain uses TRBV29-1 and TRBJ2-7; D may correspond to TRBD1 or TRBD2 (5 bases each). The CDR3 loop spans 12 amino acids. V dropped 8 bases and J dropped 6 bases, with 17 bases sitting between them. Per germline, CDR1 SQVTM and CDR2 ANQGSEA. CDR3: CSIRGQGSEQYF. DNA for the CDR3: TGCAGCATCCGGGGCCAGGGTTCCGAGCAGTACTTC.

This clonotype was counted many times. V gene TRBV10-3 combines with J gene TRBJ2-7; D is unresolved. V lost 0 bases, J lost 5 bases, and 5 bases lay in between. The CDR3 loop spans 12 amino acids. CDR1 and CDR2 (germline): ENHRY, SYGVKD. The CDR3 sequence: CAISESTHEQYF. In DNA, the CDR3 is TGTGCCATCAGTGAGTCGACACACGAGCAGTACTTC.

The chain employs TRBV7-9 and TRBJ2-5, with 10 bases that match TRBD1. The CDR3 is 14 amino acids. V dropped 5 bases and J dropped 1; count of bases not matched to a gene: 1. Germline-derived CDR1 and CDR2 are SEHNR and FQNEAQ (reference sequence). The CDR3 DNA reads TGTGCCAGCAGCGGGGACAGGGGCCAAGAGACCCAGTACTTC. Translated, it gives CASSGDRGQETQYF.

In DNA form, the CDR3 reads TGCGCCAGCAGCCAATTAGCGGGAGTGGTCGATGAGCAGTTCTTC. Translating gives CASSQLAGVVDEQFF. The V call is TRBV4-1, the J call TRBJ2-1; 9 nucleotides line up with TRBD2. Looked up from germline, CDR1 is MGHRA and CDR2 is YSYEKL. The CDR3 runs to 15 residues. V gave up 2 bases and J gave up 8 bases; unmatched junction bases: 7.

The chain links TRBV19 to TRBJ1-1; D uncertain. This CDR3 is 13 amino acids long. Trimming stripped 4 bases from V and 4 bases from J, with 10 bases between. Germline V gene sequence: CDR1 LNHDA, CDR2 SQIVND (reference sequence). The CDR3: CASSTTSTTEAFF. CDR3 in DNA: TGTGCCAGTAGTACGACCAGCACCACTGAAGCTTTCTTT.

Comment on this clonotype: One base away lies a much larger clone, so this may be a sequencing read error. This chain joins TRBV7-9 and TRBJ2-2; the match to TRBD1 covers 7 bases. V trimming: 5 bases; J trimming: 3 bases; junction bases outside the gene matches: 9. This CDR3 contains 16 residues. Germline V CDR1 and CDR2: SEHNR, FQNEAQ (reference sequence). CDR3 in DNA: TGTGCCAGCAGCCAAGCCGGACAGGTGTACACCGGGGAGCTGTTTTTT. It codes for CASSQAGQVYTGELFF.

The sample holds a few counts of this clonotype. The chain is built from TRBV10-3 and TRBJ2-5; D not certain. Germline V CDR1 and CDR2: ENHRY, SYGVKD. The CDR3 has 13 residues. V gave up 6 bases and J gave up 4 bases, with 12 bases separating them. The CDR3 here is CAIRGALGETQYF. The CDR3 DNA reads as TGTGCCATCAGAGGCGCGCTGGGAGAGACCCAGTACTTC.

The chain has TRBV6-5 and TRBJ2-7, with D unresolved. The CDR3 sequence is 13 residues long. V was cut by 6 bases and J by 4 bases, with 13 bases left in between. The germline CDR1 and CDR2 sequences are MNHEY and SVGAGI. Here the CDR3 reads CASSPGGLYEQYF. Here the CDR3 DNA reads TGTGCCAGCAGCCCCGGCGGTTTGTACGAGCAGTACTTC.

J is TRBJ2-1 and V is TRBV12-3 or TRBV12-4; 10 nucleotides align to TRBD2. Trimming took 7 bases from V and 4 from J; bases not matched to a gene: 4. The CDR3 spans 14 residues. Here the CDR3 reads CASTGTSDYNEQFF. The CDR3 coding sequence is TGTGCCAGCACCGGGACTAGCGATTACAATGAGCAGTTCTTC.

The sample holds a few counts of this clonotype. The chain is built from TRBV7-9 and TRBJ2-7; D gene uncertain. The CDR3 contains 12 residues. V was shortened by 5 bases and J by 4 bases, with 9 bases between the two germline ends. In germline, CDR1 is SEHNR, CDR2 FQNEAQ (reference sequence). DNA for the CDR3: TGTGCCAGCAGCCCCCGGGCGTACGAGCAGTACTTC. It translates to CASSPRAYEQYF.

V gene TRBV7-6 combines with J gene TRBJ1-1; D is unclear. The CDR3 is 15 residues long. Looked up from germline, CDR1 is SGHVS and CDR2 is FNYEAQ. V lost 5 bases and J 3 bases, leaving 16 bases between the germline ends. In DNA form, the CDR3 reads TGTGCCAGCAGCCCAACGGCCGGCGGGTACACTGAAGCTTTCTTT. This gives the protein CASSPTAGGYTEAFF.